The rows below give T cell receptor beta chains drawn from one sample of a study of T cell responses to AZD1222 COVID-19 vaccine. Clones were sequenced by immunoSEQ multiplex PCR, and TCRdb holds only the in-frame ones, with some missing. In the table there are more than 85,000 clones, around 85% of which are singletons. Sequenced here: peripheral blood, sampled on day 0 of AZD1222 vaccination. Receptors originate from an adult in good health. CDR3s include the opening cysteine and the closing phenylalanine or tryptophan. The order of the fields is D gene, clone size, V gene, J gene, CDR3 protein, CDR3 DNA. A D gene is named only where the DNA matches it firmly. Part of the rows lack a size; the others show once, few, many or a class for expanded clones.

D: .
size: .
V: TRBV19
J: TRBJ1-2
CDR3: CASSIGGWPANYGYTF
DNA: TGTGCCAGTAGTATAGGGGGATGGCCAGCTAACTATGGCTACACCTTC

D: .
size: .
V: TRBV11-3
J: TRBJ2-1
CDR3: CASSLDPATGQFF
DNA: TGTGCCAGCAGCTTAGATCCGGCGACGGGGCAGTTCTTC

D: .
size: .
V: TRBV27
J: TRBJ2-7
CDR3: CASGQRFDEQYF
DNA: TGTGCCAGCGGCCAAAGGTTCGACGAGCAGTACTTC

D: .
size: .
V: TRBV28
J: TRBJ2-7
CDR3: CASSSPGPRHEQYF
DNA: TGTGCCAGCAGTTCCCCAGGGCCGCGTCACGAGCAGTACTTC

D: TRBD2
size: .
V: TRBV18
J: TRBJ2-1
CDR3: CASSPLGEGGNEQFF
DNA: TGTGCCAGCTCACCCCTCGGGGAGGGCGGGAATGAGCAGTTCTTC

D: TRBD1
size: .
V: TRBV18
J: TRBJ2-5
CDR3: CASSTTGTQETQYF
DNA: TGTGCCAGCTCAACGACAGGGACCCAAGAGACCCAGTACTTC

D: .
size: .
V: TRBV6-2/TRBV6-3
J: TRBJ2-1
CDR3: CASSWLGDEQFF
DNA: TGTGCCAGCAGTTGGCTAGGCGATGAGCAGTTCTTC

D: TRBD1
size: .
V: TRBV19
J: TRBJ1-1
CDR3: CASRPGTGGTEAFF
DNA: TGTGCCAGTAGGCCCGGGACAGGGGGAACTGAAGCTTTCTTT

D: TRBD1
size: .
V: TRBV18
J: TRBJ2-7
CDR3: CASSPQDRSVHEQYF
DNA: TGTGCCAGCTCACCACAGGACAGGAGCGTGCACGAGCAGTACTTC

D: TRBD1
size: once
V: TRBV2
J: TRBJ1-5
CDR3: CASSELRGQQPQHF
DNA: TGTGCCAGCAGTGAGCTGAGGGGGCAGCAGCCCCAGCATTTT